This T cell receptor (beta chain) was captured by sequencing in a study of CD8 T cells in ankylosing spondylitis. MiXCR was run by TCRdb on the 5' RACE reads, yielding one entry per CDR3 protein. Of around 430,000 distinct CDR3 sequences listed, over 15% are singletons. Findings and limits, study-wide: Typical of ankylosing spondylitis blood, it appeared, was a TCR beta motif of several highly homologous variants.

As concerns this clonotype: Its antigen is undetermined.

CDR1 is MNHEY and CDR2 is SVGEGT in the germline V gene. V was pared by 6 bases and J by 6 bases, with 16 bases of the junction left unmatched. The CDR3 is made up of 18 amino acids. Sequencing was carried out using blood, either unsorted or a sorted T cell fraction (not recorded which). V is TRBV6-2 or TRBV6-3 and J is TRBJ2-2; 10 nucleotides align to TRBD1. This receptor was obtained from a male donor with ankylosing spondylitis. CDR3 loop: CASRVGQGRPKSPGELFF. In DNA, the CDR3 is TGTGCCAGCAGGGTGGGACAGGGGAGACCAAAGAGCCCCGGGGAGCTGTTTTTT.